Presented here are 15 T cell receptor beta chains from one specimen sequenced in a study of blood T cell repertoires in COVID-19. Method: immunoSEQ multiplex PCR; TCRdb's copy keeps in-frame clones and lacks some. The table lists roughly 16,000 clones, roughly 81% of them singletons. Sequenced input: peripheral blood. The origin of the receptors is a man aged 60 to 69 with acute or convalescent COVID-19.

The chain recombines TRBV10-3 with TRBJ1-4; a weak D match, TRBD1 (6 bases). The germline V gene encodes CDR1 ENHRY and CDR2 SYGVKD. With 0 bases removed from V and 5 bases from J, the gap between germline ends came to 10 bases. This CDR3 has 15 amino acids. CDR3 residues: CAISESTTGNEKLFF. In nucleotides, the CDR3 is TGTGCCATCAGTGAGTCGACCACAGGGAATGAAAAACTGTTTTTT.

V is TRBV28 and J is TRBJ2-7; the D gene is possibly TRBD1 (5 bases). V lost 5 bases and J 3 bases, leaving 14 bases between the germline ends. Looked up from germline, CDR1 is MDHEN and CDR2 is SYDVKM. This CDR3 comprises 14 residues. The CDR3 sequence: CASSPAGLLYEQYF. CDR3 in DNA: TGTGCCAGCAGTCCGGCAGGGCTCCTCTACGAGCAGTACTTC.

The V call is TRBV11-2, the J call TRBJ2-5; D possibly corresponds to TRBD2 (5 bases). The V and J ends lost 5 bases and 2 bases respectively, with 12 bases between them. The V gene's germline CDR1 is SGHAT and CDR2 FQNNGV. CDR3 size: 14 residues. The CDR3 nucleotides read TGTGCCAGCAGCCCCCCCGCGGGTCAAGAGACCCAGTACTTC. Encoded protein: CASSPPAGQETQYF.

The chain joins TRBV29-1 to TRBJ1-4; 10 bases map to TRBD1. The CDR3 totals 13 residues. Unmatched junction bases numbered 7, after V lost 7 bases and J lost 8 bases. Germline V lookup: CDR1 SQVTM, CDR2 ANQGSEA. The CDR3 sequence is CSAETGGDEKLFF. The CDR3 DNA is TGCAGCGCCGAGACAGGGGGCGACGAAAAACTGTTTTTT. Full variable domain (remainder filled in from reference TRBV29-1 and TRBJ1-4): SAVISQKPSRDICQRGTSLTIQCQVDSQVTMMFWYRQQPGQSLTLIATANQGSEATYESGFVIDKFPISRPNLTFSTLTVSNMSPEDSSIYLCSAETGGDEKLFFGSGTQLSVL.

This clone was counted a single time. This chain links TRBV19 with TRBJ1-5; D is unresolved. The CDR3 is made up of 16 amino acids. CDR1 LNHDA and CDR2 SQIVND come from the germline V gene (reference sequence). V dropped 4 bases and J dropped 0 bases, with 13 bases sitting between them. CDR3 sequence reads: CASSTGGQYSNQPQHF. The CDR3 DNA reads as TGTGCCAGTAGTACGGGAGGTCAGTATAGCAATCAGCCCCAGCATTTT.

In DNA form, the CDR3 reads TGTGCCAGCAGCTTGACACCGATGAACACTGAAGCTTTCTTT. Protein product: CASSLTPMNTEAFF. The chain combines TRBV7-3 with TRBJ1-1; no clear D gene. Germline CDR1 and CDR2: SGHTA and FQGTGA. The length of the CDR3 is 14 residues. V was clipped by 3 bases and J by 0 bases, with 8 bases between them.

The V gene is TRBV21-1, the J gene TRBJ1-3; no check of the table's D call, TRBD1, against the DNA was made. TRBV21-1 has pseudogene status. The length of the CDR3 is 14 residues. The CDR3 coding sequence is TGTGCCACCACAGGGGAAGCAGCTGGAAACACCATATATTTT. It encodes CATTGEAAGNTIYF.

The CDR3 region has the DNA TGTGCCAGATCGCCCGGGACAGGGGAAACCTACGAGCAGTACTTC. Translated, it gives CARSPGTGETYEQYF. This rearrangement joins TRBV18 to TRBJ2-7; 10 bases line up with TRBD1. The length of the CDR3 is 15 residues. Germline values: CDR1 KGHSH, CDR2 LQKENI. The V segment lost 9 bases and the J segment 2 bases; nucleotides outside the gene matches: 10.

V is TRBV6-4 and J is TRBJ1-6; 9 positions agree with TRBD1. Germline lookup yields CDR1 MRHNA and CDR2 SNTAGT. This CDR3 spans 14 amino acids. The J segment lost 9 bases and the V segment lost 5 bases, leaving 5 bases of the junction unmatched. For the CDR3, the DNA is TGTGCCAGCAGTCAAGACAGGGGGAGTTCACCCCTCCACTTT. Translation gives CASSQDRGSSPLHF.

This chain connects TRBV5-1 to TRBJ2-3; 7 positions match TRBD2. J gave up 0 bases and V 1 base, and 2 bases lay outside the gene matches. The V gene's germline CDR1 is SGHRS and CDR2 YFSETQ. The CDR3 covers 15 residues. This CDR3 reads CASSLRGDSTDTQYF. In DNA form, the CDR3 reads TGCGCCAGCAGCTTGCGGGGGGATAGCACAGATACGCAGTATTTT.

This clone occurred once. The chain uses TRBV4-1 and TRBJ1-1; D may be TRBD1 (5 bases). The CDR3 is 13 residues long. The V gene's germline CDR1 is MGHRA and CDR2 YSYEKL. The ends were cut back, 0 bases at V and 8 bases at J, with 10 bases in the middle. CDR3 bases: TGCGCCAGCAGCCAAGACTGGGGGGGGGAAGCTTTCTTT. Amino acids: CASSQDWGGEAFF.

The chain joins TRBV7-2 to TRBJ1-1; 7 bases align to TRBD1. In germline, CDR1 is SGHTA, CDR2 FQGNSA. The CDR3 is 13 amino acids. With V trimmed by 5 bases and J by 5 bases, 5 bases remained unmatched. The CDR3 DNA reads TGTGCCAGCAGCGAGACAGGGCGAACTGAAGCTTTCTTT. It yields the protein CASSETGRTEAFF.

The rearrangement links TRBV5-4 to TRBJ2-5; 7 nucleotides align to TRBD2. Germline loops: CDR1 SGHNT, CDR2 YYREEE (reference sequence). The J segment lost 1 base and the V segment lost 3 bases, leaving 6 bases of the junction unmatched. The CDR3 length is 15 residues. CDR3 region: CASSSKGGSQETQYF. The CDR3 bases are TGTGCCAGCAGCTCAAAGGGAGGGAGCCAAGAGACCCAGTACTTC.

The V gene is TRBV4-1, the J gene TRBJ2-3; D is unclear. Germline CDR1 is MGHRA and CDR2 is YSYEKL. V lost 1 base to trimming and J lost 3 bases, with 14 bases between them. The CDR3 totals 16 residues. The CDR3 DNA follows: TGCGCCAGCAGCCAAGGGATCTCCCCAGGAACAGATACGCAGTATTTT. Translated: CASSQGISPGTDTQYF.

This rearrangement joins TRBV30 to TRBJ2-3, with 11 nucleotides matching TRBD2. With V trimmed by 2 bases and J by 6 bases, 7 bases remained unmatched. The V gene's germline CDR1 is GTSNPN and CDR2 SVGIG (reference sequence). The CDR3 sequence is 15 residues long. The CDR3 is CAWSRASGGPDTQYF. The DNA for the CDR3 is TGTGCCTGGAGTAGGGCTAGCGGGGGGCCTGATACGCAGTATTTT. Looking up the rest from reference TRBV30 and TRBJ2-3 gives the full variable domain: SQTIHQWPATLVQPVGSPLSLECTVEGTSNPNLYWYRQAAGRGLQLLFYSVGIGQISSEVPQNLSASRPQDRQFILSSKKLLLSDSGFYLCAWSRASGGPDTQYFGPGTRLTVL.